Below are 31 T cell receptor beta chains sequenced from a single sample in a study of human T cells and chemical hapten exposure (dated by TCRdb to about 2021). The receptor library was made with RACE. The sequencing machine was a NextSeq 500. TCRdb cleaned the public reads at Q25 with fastp, built clones with MiXCR and kept in-frame beta chains. Identical CDR3 proteins give one entry, which carries the most common genes and DNA. This sample is represented by approximately 370,000 distinct CDR3 sequences; around 5.5% of them were singletons. The ten largest account for around 8% of the sample. The time point label, read with the paper, signifies: pre-sensitization, week 0. Explained via the paper, the treatment or condition label denotes: therapeutic diphenylcyclopropenone sensitization with weekly scalp DPC. The sequencing here drew on whole blood, taken in connection with sensitization to the hapten diphenylcyclopropenone (DPC). These receptor sequences come from a woman aged 18-35 years with alopecia areata. Some clones in this sample may be carry-over from other donors' samples.

A word on this clonotype: This may stem from a read error, because a much larger clone lies one nucleotide away. This chain links TRBV12-3 or TRBV12-4 with TRBJ2-1; no definite D call. The CDR3 consists of 15 residues. The CDR3 region has the DNA TGTGCCAGCAGTTTAACCAGTTTGCAGACGAATGAGCAGTTGTTC. Translating it yields CASSLTSLQTNEQLF.

The chain employs TRBV7-2 and TRBJ2-1; D perhaps matches TRBD1 (6 bases). This CDR3 has 14 residues. Trimming pared 1 base from V and 5 bases from J, leaving 9 bases between. Germline-derived CDR1 and CDR2 are SGHTA and FQGNSA. The CDR3 DNA reads as TGTGCCAGCAGCTTAGTAGGGGGTAACAATGAGCAGTTCTTC. This encodes CASSLVGGNNEQFF.

The CDR3 DNA follows: TGCGCCAGCAGCCGAAGGGGGGTCGCAGAGACCCAGTACTTC. As protein: CASSRRGVAETQYF. This chain uses TRBV5-1 with TRBJ2-5; D tentatively reads TRBD1 or TRBD2 (6 bases each). The germline V gene encodes CDR1 SGHRS and CDR2 YFSETQ. V dropped 4 bases and J dropped 4 bases, with 14 bases sitting between them. This CDR3 has 14 amino acids.

This clonotype was found many times. This sequence joins TRBV20-1 and TRBJ2-3, with 11 bases identical to TRBD2. Germline V gene sequence: CDR1 DFQATT, CDR2 SNEGSKA (reference sequence). The CDR3 is made up of 15 amino acids. V was clipped by 6 bases and J by 6 bases; unmatched bases: 11. CDR3 coding DNA: TGCAGTGCCAGGGTCCAGACTAGCGGGGCCGATACGCAGTATTTT. Translated, it gives CSARVQTSGADTQYF.

This clonotype was seen at least ten times. CDR3 sequence: CASSFQVSYNEQFF. CDR3 in DNA: TGTGCCAGCAGTTTCCAGGTCTCCTACAATGAGCAGTTCTTC. The rearrangement links TRBV27 to TRBJ2-1; no clear D gene. The CDR3 is 14 residues long. The germline V gene has CDR1 MNHEY and CDR2 SMNVEV (reference sequence). V was clipped by 3 bases and J by 0 bases, with 6 bases between them.

In its sample, this clonotype was seen many times. The chain combines TRBV11-2 with TRBJ1-6; 9 nucleotides align to TRBD1. CDR3 size: 15 residues. Germline V gives CDR1 SGHAT, CDR2 FQNNGV. J lost 9 bases, V lost 5 bases, and 8 bases had no gene match. The CDR3 reads CASSIGTGTSSPLHF. The CDR3 coding sequence is TGTGCCAGCAGCATAGGGACAGGGACCAGTTCACCCCTCCACTTT.

As for this clonotype: A much larger clone is a single base away; this may be a read error. This rearrangement joins TRBV7-6 to TRBJ2-4; D gene ambiguous. Germline CDR1 SGHVS, CDR2 FNYEAQ. There are 13 residues in the CDR3. The CDR3 region has the DNA TGTGCCAGCAGCTTAGGGAGTAAAAACATTCAGCACTTC. It is translated as CASSLGSKNIQHF.

J is TRBJ1-1 and V is TRBV6-2 or TRBV6-3; D is unresolved. The CDR3 is 12 residues long. CDR1 MNHEY and CDR2 SVGEGT come from the germline V gene. V dropped 6 bases and J dropped 3 bases, with 8 bases sitting between them. The CDR3 DNA reads as TGTGCCAGCAGCCGCGCTGACACTGAAGCTTTCTTT. Amino acids: CASSRADTEAFF.

The chain combines TRBV5-1 with TRBJ2-3; D is ambiguous. CDR1 SGHRS and CDR2 YFSETQ come from the germline V gene. Deletions cut 0 bases from V and 9 bases from J, with 17 bases between. The CDR3 totals 15 residues. The CDR3 here is CASSLVLDSVGTQYF. In DNA form, the CDR3 reads TGCGCCAGCAGCTTGGTCCTTGACTCGGTAGGGACGCAGTATTTT.

This clonotype was seen a few times. The genes are TRBV28 and TRBJ2-6, with D unresolved. Trimming cost V 5 bases and J 0 bases, with 14 bases left between them. The CDR3 length is 17 residues. CDR1 and CDR2 from the germline V gene are MDHEN and SYDVKM. The CDR3 sequence: CASSPPAGSSGANVLTF. Written as DNA, the CDR3 is TGTGCCAGCAGTCCCCCAGCCGGAAGCTCTGGGGCCAACGTCCTGACTTTC.

This clonotype has ten or more counts. The rearrangement joins TRBV12-3 or TRBV12-4 to TRBJ1-2; 7 positions agree with TRBD1. The CDR3 loop spans 14 amino acids. V lost 6 bases, J lost 7 bases, and 11 bases stayed unmatched. The CDR3 region has the DNA TGTGCCAGCAGCCCCGAAAGGGGGCGCGGTGGCTACACCTTC. Its translation is CASSPERGRGGYTF.

The sample holds a few counts of this clonotype. The chain is built from TRBV14 and TRBJ1-1; D uncertain. This CDR3 contains 12 residues. V was clipped by 0 bases and J by 9 bases, with 8 bases between them. In germline, CDR1 is SGHDN, CDR2 FVKESK. CDR3 nucleotides: TGTGCCAGCAGCCAAGACCTGGTGAAAGCTTTCTTT. Translation: CASSQDLVKAFF. Full variable domain (outside the CDR3, taken from reference TRBV14 and TRBJ1-1): EAGVTQFPSHSVIEKGQTVTLRCDPISGHDNLYWYRRVMGKEIKFLLHFVKESKQDESGMPNNRFLAERTGGTYSTLKVQPAELEDSGVYFCASSQDLVKAFFGQGTRLTVV.

Many counts were recorded for this clonotype. This chain connects TRBV20-1 to TRBJ1-4; D gene unclear. V shed 2 bases and J shed 5 bases, with 15 bases lying between them. This CDR3 region has 15 residues. Germline CDR1 reads DFQATT; CDR2 reads SNEGSKA (reference sequence). The CDR3 nucleotides read TGCAGTGCTAGAAGGCGAAGAGTCCAAAATGAAAAACTGTTTTTT. It encodes CSARRRRVQNEKLFF.

The chain joins TRBV27 to TRBJ1-2, with 7 bases matching TRBD1. The germline V gene has CDR1 MNHEY and CDR2 SMNVEV (reference sequence). V gave up 3 bases and J gave up 2 bases; unmatched junction bases: 6. The CDR3 loop spans 15 amino acids. CDR3 protein: CASSFKGQTNYGYTF. The CDR3 DNA follows: TGTGCCAGCAGTTTCAAGGGACAGACCAACTATGGCTACACCTTC.

J is TRBJ2-1 and V is TRBV12-3 or TRBV12-4, with D possibly TRBD1 on 6 matching bases. The V end lost 7 bases, the J end lost 1 base, and 14 bases lay between the germline ends. The CDR3 spans 15 residues. The CDR3 spells CASKETGTSYNEQFF. The CDR3 nucleotides are TGTGCCAGCAAGGAAACAGGGACGTCCTACAATGAGCAGTTCTTC.

This clonotype turned up a few times. This chain links TRBV12-3 or TRBV12-4 with TRBJ2-1, with TRBD2 identical over 8 bases. Trimming at V came to 1 base and at J to 12 bases, leaving 5 bases not matched to a gene. This CDR3 region has 13 residues. The CDR3 DNA is TGTGCCAGCAGTTTAGACGGGGGGGCAGTGCAGTTCTTC. It codes for CASSLDGGAVQFF.

The J gene is TRBJ1-4, the V gene TRBV9, with TRBD1 as a possible D gene (5 bases). The CDR3 totals 14 residues. Trimming took off 7 bases at V and 4 bases at J, with 14 bases between the two ends. Germline values: CDR1 SGDLS, CDR2 YYNGEE. The CDR3 DNA sequence: TGTGCCAGCGCGACTAGCAGGGATAATGAAAAACTGTTTTTT. The encoded protein is CASATSRDNEKLFF.

This clonotype was seen ten or more times. This sequence joins TRBV6-5 and TRBJ2-7; TRBD2 matches at 7 bases. The junction had 6 bases not matched to a gene; V was cut back by 6 bases and J by 1 base. CDR1 is MNHEY and CDR2 is SVGAGI in the germline V gene. The CDR3 has 14 amino acids. CDR3 protein: CASSWGGRSYEQYF. Written as DNA, the CDR3 is TGTGCCAGCAGCTGGGGGGGAAGGTCCTACGAGCAGTACTTC.

This clonotype was counted between two and nine times. A junction boundary mismatches the germline segment, possibly from a read error. The chain links TRBV12-3 or TRBV12-4 to TRBJ1-4; D perhaps matches TRBD1 (6 bases). This CDR3 comprises 17 residues. The CDR3 loop is CASSFRTAVSTNQKLFF. In nucleotides, the CDR3 is TGTGCCAGCAGTTTCCGGACAGCGGTTTCAACTAATCAAAAACTGTTTTTT.

This clonotype has only a few counts. This chain connects TRBV20-1 to TRBJ2-6, with D hard to call. Germline values: CDR1 DFQATT, CDR2 SNEGSKA (reference sequence). CDR3 length: 13 residues. The V end was cut by 3 bases, the J end by 1 base, with 4 bases between. CDR3 sequence reads: CSARLSGANVLTF. CDR3 nucleotide sequence: TGCAGTGCTAGGCTGTCTGGGGCCAACGTCCTGACTTTC.

This clonotype was seen many times. The gene calls are TRBV15 and TRBJ2-1; unclear D gene. V was cut by 0 bases and J by 7 bases, with 4 bases left in between. Germline values: CDR1 LNHNV, CDR2 YYDKDF (reference sequence). The length of the CDR3 is 12 residues. The chain's CDR3 is CATSRDANEQFF. The CDR3 coding sequence is TGTGCCACCAGCAGAGATGCAAATGAGCAGTTCTTC.

The chain joins TRBV21-1 to TRBJ1-1; the D call in the table, TRBD1, was not verified against the DNA. TRBV21-1 is termed a pseudogene. CDR3 length: 12 residues. CDR3 loop: CASTLIGGEAFF. Here the CDR3 DNA reads TGTGCCAGCACCTTAATAGGGGGTGAAGCTTTCTTT.

This chain connects TRBV9 to TRBJ2-2, with D uncertain. The ends were cut back, 7 bases at V and 1 base at J, with 14 bases in the middle. The CDR3 totals 15 residues. CDR1 and CDR2 from the germline V gene are SGDLS and YYNGEE. The DNA for the CDR3 is TGTGCCAGCGCCTCAAGGCCGTTGAACACCGGGGAGCTGTTTTTT. This gives the protein CASASRPLNTGELFF. The whole variable domain, filled in from reference TRBV9 and TRBJ2-2, reads DSGVTQTPKHLITATGQRVTLRCSPRSGDLSVYWYQQSLDQGLQFLIQYYNGEERAKGNILERFSAQQFPDLHSELNLSSLELGDSALYFCASASRPLNTGELFFGEGSRLTVL.

The CDR3 loop is CASSLRDRKNTEAFF. As DNA, the CDR3 is TGTGCCAGCAGCCTCCGGGACAGAAAGAACACTGAAGCTTTCTTT. The gene calls are TRBV4-2 and TRBJ1-1, with TRBD1 matching 7 bases. Trimming at V came to 4 bases and at J to 1 base, leaving 6 bases not matched to a gene. Germline CDR1 reads LGHNA; CDR2 reads YNFKEQ. The CDR3 length is 15 residues.

The V call is TRBV14, the J call TRBJ1-5; D unresolved. The CDR3 has 13 residues. Germline CDR1 is SGHDN and CDR2 is FVKESK. V lost 0 bases and J lost 9, with 9 bases in between. CDR3 coding DNA: TGTGCCAGCAGCCAAGATTATTATACGCCCCAGCATTTT. It specifies CASSQDYYTPQHF.

Ten or more counts support this clonotype. The V gene is TRBV7-9, the J gene TRBJ1-5, with D maybe TRBD1 (5 bases). Per germline, CDR1 SEHNR and CDR2 FQNEAQ (reference sequence). The V end was cut by 2 bases, the J end by 4 bases, with 9 bases between. There are 14 residues in the CDR3. DNA of the CDR3: TGTGCCAGCAGCTTATTTGGGGGGAATCAGCCCCAGCATTTT. As protein: CASSLFGGNQPQHF.

This clonotype was counted at least ten times. V and J are TRBV4-2 and TRBJ1-2; 7 nucleotides agree with TRBD1. The CDR3 totals 16 residues. V dropped 0 bases and J dropped 7; count of bases not matched to a gene: 11. The V gene's germline CDR1 is LGHNA and CDR2 YNFKEQ. CDR3 DNA sequence: TGTGCCAGCAGCCAAGACCCCAGTTTAGGGGGCCGTGGCTACACCTTC. This sequence encodes CASSQDPSLGGRGYTF.

This clonotype was seen a handful of times. This chain uses TRBV6-1 with TRBJ1-2; unclear D gene. V shed 3 bases and J shed 3 bases, with 2 bases lying between them. The germline CDR1 and CDR2 sequences are MNHNS and SASEGT. The length of the CDR3 is 11 residues. The CDR3 sequence is CASSDHYGYTF. The DNA for the CDR3 is TGTGCCAGCAGTGATCACTATGGCTACACCTTC.

This clonotype has more than one count but fewer than ten. CDR3 nucleotide sequence: TGTGCCAGCAGTGAATACAGACAGGGGGCGTCTGGGGCCAACGTCCTGACTTTC. This translates into CASSEYRQGASGANVLTF. The chain uses TRBV25-1 and TRBJ2-6; 10 nucleotides align to TRBD1. Per the germline V gene, CDR1 is MGHDK and CDR2 is SYGVNS. This CDR3 is 18 amino acids long. V dropped 0 bases and J dropped 1; count of bases not matched to a gene: 3.

The chain couples TRBV10-3 to TRBJ1-1; no clear D gene. Trimming took 6 bases from V and 5 from J, leaving 16 bases between them. Per germline, CDR1 ENHRY and CDR2 SYGVKD. The CDR3 consists of 14 residues. This CDR3 reads CAISASMEQTEAFF. In DNA form, the CDR3 reads TGTGCCATCAGCGCGAGTATGGAACAGACTGAAGCTTTCTTT.

CDR3 DNA: TGTGCCAGCCCCCCCGGAAAAGGGTCCTACAATGAGCAGTTCTTC. It codes for CASPPGKGSYNEQFF. The rearrangement joins TRBV28 to TRBJ2-1; D remains unclear. Germline V gives CDR1 MDHEN, CDR2 SYDVKM. V was pared by 8 bases and J by 1 base, with 15 bases between. This CDR3 spans 15 amino acids.